This TCR beta chain appears in the sequencing data of a study of blood T cell repertoires in COVID-19. Across the study: From the United States, Italy and Spain came samples of acute and convalescent COVID-19. From T cells, B-cell-depleted T cells, or PBMCs came the material, which was cDNA or gDNA.

Notes on this clone: The sample holds other DNA sequences that translate to the same CDR3.

Assay: immunoSEQ multiplex PCR; the TCRdb copy retains only in-frame clones and omits some. Of about 170,000 clones in the sample, around four fifths are singletons; the top ten hold approximately 18%. The CDR3 covers 13 residues. J lost 7 bases, V lost 2 bases, and 0 bases had no gene match. Germline lookup yields CDR1 KGHSH and CDR2 LQKENI. Sequencing was done on a sample of peripheral blood. The clonotype comes from an older woman who had recovered from COVID-19. This chain uses TRBV18 with TRBJ1-2, with 11 bases that match TRBD1. The CDR3 here is CASSPGTGGGYTF. For the CDR3, the DNA is TGTGCCAGCTCACCAGGGACAGGGGGTGGCTACACCTTC.